This T cell receptor beta chain was profiled in a study of identical twins. TCRdb reanalysed the 5' RACE reads using MiXCR and keeps one entry per CDR3 protein. The repertoire holds around 1.7 million distinct CDR3 sequences, with roughly a third as singletons. V was cut by 8 bases and J by 1 base, with 21 bases left in between. Germline V gene data show CDR1 as DFQATT and CDR2 as SNEGSKA (reference sequence). This CDR3 has 15 residues. In the case of this clonotype: The antigen is unknown.

Overall study results and limits: Less excess twin sharing appeared in beta out-of-frame sequences.

The sequence derives from a newborn girl in good health. The material sequenced was cord blood. The chain is built from TRBV20-1 and TRBJ2-7; D call uncertain. The CDR3 here is CSPLSPTDSSYEQYF. CDR3 nucleotide sequence: TGCAGTCCCCTTTCCCCGACCGATTCTTCCTACGAGCAGTACTTC.